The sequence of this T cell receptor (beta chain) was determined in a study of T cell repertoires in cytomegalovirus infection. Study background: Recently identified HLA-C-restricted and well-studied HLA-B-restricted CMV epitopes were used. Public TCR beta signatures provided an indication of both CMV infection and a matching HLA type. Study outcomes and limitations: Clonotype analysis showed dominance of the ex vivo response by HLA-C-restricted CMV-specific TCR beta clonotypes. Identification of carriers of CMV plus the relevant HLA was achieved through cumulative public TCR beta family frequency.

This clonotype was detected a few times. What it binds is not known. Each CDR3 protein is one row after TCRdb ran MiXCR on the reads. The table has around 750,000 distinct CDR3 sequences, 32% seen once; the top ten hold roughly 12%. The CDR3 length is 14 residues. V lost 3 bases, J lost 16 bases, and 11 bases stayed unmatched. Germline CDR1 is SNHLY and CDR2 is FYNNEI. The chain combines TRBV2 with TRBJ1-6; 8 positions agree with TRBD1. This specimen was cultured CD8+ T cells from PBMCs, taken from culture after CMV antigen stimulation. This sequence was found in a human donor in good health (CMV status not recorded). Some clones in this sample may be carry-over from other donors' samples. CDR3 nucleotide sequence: TGTGCCAGCAGTGAGGCAGGGGGCCCCACGGTTCTCCACTTT. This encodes CASSEAGGPTVLHF.